Below, one T cell receptor beta chain is given with its context. It may be a read error: a sequence one base away is much more abundant. Each CDR3 protein is one row after TCRdb ran MiXCR on the RT-PCR reads. This table holds about 700,000 distinct CDR3 sequences, approximately 15% found once. Sequenced: memory CD4+ T cells from blood. The clonotype comes from a female donor in good health, serving as a healthy control.

This CDR3 reads CASSPRGLAVVGTQYF. The CDR3 coding sequence is TGTGCCAGCAGTCCCAGGGGACTAGCGGTAGTGGGTACGCAGTATTTT. The chain uses TRBV12-3 or TRBV12-4 and TRBJ2-3; 11 positions agree with TRBD2. The CDR3 has 16 residues. Unmatched junction bases numbered 12, after V lost 5 bases and J lost 8 bases.